This TCR beta chain comes out of a study of identical twins. Findings and caveats of the study: Fewer insertions were carried by abundant cord blood beta clonotypes, but none was seen in memory repertoires. The study found weaker excess twin sharing in beta out-of-frame sequences. In zero-insertion analyses, partial confounding could arise from invariant MAIT and iNKT cells.

This clonotype appeared a few times. Its specificity is unknown. A universal primer site was created by template switching, with the cDNA bearing unique molecular identifiers. TCRdb called the 5' RACE reads again in MiXCR, with one record for every CDR3 protein. The repertoire consists of around 490,000 distinct CDR3 sequences, with about 16% occurring once and the leading ten covering more than 0.4%. This CDR3 has 14 amino acids. Trimming shortened V by 1 base and J by 2 bases, and 8 bases separated the two germline ends. This same sample was also taken into another study, of yellow fever vaccine responses in identical twins.

The V gene is TRBV12-3 or TRBV12-4, the J gene TRBJ2-5; D unresolved. This TCR was sampled from a young woman in good health. The sequencing input was CD4+ T cells sorted from blood. As DNA, the CDR3 is TGTGCCAGCAGTTTAGGGGTGAGGCAAGAGACCCAGTACTTC. Translation gives CASSLGVRQETQYF.